This T cell receptor (beta chain) was obtained from a study of T cells in Graves' hyperthyroidism and ophthalmopathy. Authors of the study amplified TCR beta CDR3 regions from RNA transcripts. Researchers ran a first-round RT-PCR on the TCR CDR3 using the HTBI primer set. TCRdb re-derived calls from the multiplex PCR reads in MiXCR, one entry per CDR3 protein. In the table there are hundreds of thousands of distinct CDR3 sequences, about 17% of which are singletons. This CDR3 has 18 amino acids. Trimming at V came to 5 bases and at J to 0 bases, leaving 13 bases not matched to a gene. This clonotype showed up many times.

The sample comprised blood. This sequence was found in a woman aged 25 to 39 with Graves' hyperthyroidism. This sequence joins TRBV12-3 or TRBV12-4 and TRBJ2-3; 8 bases line up with TRBD2. The CDR3 DNA is TGTGCCAGCAGTCCCCCCCTGGGACTAGGGGCTAGCACAGATACGCAGTATTTT. This gives the protein CASSPPLGLGASTDTQYF.